This TCR beta chain derives from a study of T-cell memory formation after mild COVID-19 (dated by TCRdb to about 2021). About the investigation overall: TCR sequence clusters from the two donors were found to be largely donor specific. The cohort was made up of two young adult volunteers, one female and one male, who were previously healthy. In two donors, T-cell clones that expanded and contracted after mild COVID-19 were followed by sequencing TCRalpha and TCRbeta repertoires longitudinally. General findings and caveats noted by the study authors: The second-wave clones that peaked on day 37 were not confirmed to be SARS-CoV-2 specific. Contracting CD4+ clones appeared mostly in the CM and EM memory subsets, whereas CD8+ clones were enriched in EMRA. Clones that contracted from day 15 to 85 showed balanced CD4/CD8 phenotypes, whereas a second wave of clones that expanded from day 15 to 37 leaned towards CD4+. Only a couple of mild cases were covered by the study, and larger cohorts that include severe cases with pre-infection samples were considered necessary. Some responding clones were found in pre-infection memory, which suggests that pre-existing cross-reactive memory T cells took part in the SARS-CoV-2 response.

This clonotype appeared many times. The antigen it recognizes is unknown. One base away there is no much larger clone; base qualities are not given. Ficoll-Paque density gradient centrifugation was used to isolate PBMCs. CDR1 and CDR2 are read off the germline V gene (reference sequence) as DFQATT and SNEGSKA. The CDR3 measures 15 amino acids from cysteine to phenylalanine. This entry keeps only the CDR3 DNA: 45 bases, framed from base 1. The germline V end is reduced by 6 bases and the J end by 4 bases; junction bases left unmatched: 9. The instrument was an Illumina NovaSeq 6000. TCRalpha and TCRbeta cDNA libraries were constructed by 5'RACE with constant-segment primers, with sample barcodes and unique molecular identifiers being introduced. Trizol reagent was used to extract RNA from every sample. Library amplification was performed in two PCR steps, and a second sample barcode and Illumina TruSeq adapters were introduced in the second step. Sequencing of the libraries was done on an Illumina NovaSeq, producing 2 x 150 bp paired-end reads. For the original study's pipeline: With migec v1.2.7, reads were demultiplexed and then collapsed into UMI-guided consensus sequences. Using mixcr v2.1.11, the UMI consensuses were aligned to TRA and TRB V and J templates and assembled into clonotypes. Expanded or contracted clonotypes were those called significant by both edgeR and NoisET, with noise models trained on biological replicates. For edgeR calls, a false discovery rate-adjusted p below 0.01 and a log2 fold-change threshold of 1 were applied. As an exploratory analysis of dynamics, max-normalized trajectories of the 1000 most abundant clonotypes were examined by PCA with hierarchical clustering. Each responding clone was given a CD4 or CD8 phenotype based on the CD4+ and CD8+ repertoires, which had been sequenced separately. TCRdb reprocessed the public reads (quality trimming at Q25 with fastp, clone calling with MiXCR) and kept in-frame beta chains. Rows with a matching CDR3 protein are joined into one entry that keeps the most common DNA and genes. TCRdb, not the authors, supplied the V and J calls. Counted in this sample were roughly 450,000 distinct CDR3 sequences; around a sixth of them appeared once. 9% to 15% of the sample lies in the top ten.

Sequencing input: PBMCs or a T cell subset sorted from them (not recorded which). This sequence uses TRBV20-1 and TRBJ1-2, and TRBD1 matches 12 of the central bases. The sequence came from an adult woman who had mild COVID-19 (a few samples of this study predate the infection). The sample titles of this study are shuffled in the database, so cell type and time point are left out; the donor was told from shared clones. The nucleotide sequence is TGCAGTGCCACCCGGGGACAGGGGGCAAGCTATGGCTACACCTTC. Its translation reads: CSATRGQGASYGYTF.